This section outlines one TCR beta chain sequence together with its context. Its antigen is as yet unknown. This specimen comes from a study of cytomegalovirus exposure and HLA in healthy donors. Study context: Within an early data release were roughly 83 million unique TCRs drawn from HLA-typed donors.

Study-wide points: HLA restriction was apparent for most CMV-associated TCR beta chains in a later analysis. A missense DCLRE1C variant was associated with V- and J-gene trimming of TCR beta chains in a later analysis, and an independent cohort replicated the association. As a later analysis showed, several of the most significant clusters appeared to be linked to common viral pathogens.

The germline CDR1 and CDR2 sequences are SGHTA and FQGNSA. This CDR3 has 16 residues. V shed 3 bases and J shed 5 bases, with 19 bases lying between them. The PCR had 60 Vbeta and 13 Jbeta primers. TCRdb keeps only in-frame clones here, not all; method: immunoSEQ multiplex PCR. The sample lists around 150,000 clones, roughly 80% occurring once. The chain carries TRBV7-2 and TRBJ1-1; tentatively, D is TRBD1 (6 bases). The clonotype comes from a woman in her 30s in good health and CMV-seropositive. Sequencing was done on a sample of PBMCs. CDR3 DNA: TGTGCCAGCAGCTTCCTTTGGGGGGGAGGGGGAACTGAAGCTTTCTTT. Translating it yields CASSFLWGGGGTEAFF.